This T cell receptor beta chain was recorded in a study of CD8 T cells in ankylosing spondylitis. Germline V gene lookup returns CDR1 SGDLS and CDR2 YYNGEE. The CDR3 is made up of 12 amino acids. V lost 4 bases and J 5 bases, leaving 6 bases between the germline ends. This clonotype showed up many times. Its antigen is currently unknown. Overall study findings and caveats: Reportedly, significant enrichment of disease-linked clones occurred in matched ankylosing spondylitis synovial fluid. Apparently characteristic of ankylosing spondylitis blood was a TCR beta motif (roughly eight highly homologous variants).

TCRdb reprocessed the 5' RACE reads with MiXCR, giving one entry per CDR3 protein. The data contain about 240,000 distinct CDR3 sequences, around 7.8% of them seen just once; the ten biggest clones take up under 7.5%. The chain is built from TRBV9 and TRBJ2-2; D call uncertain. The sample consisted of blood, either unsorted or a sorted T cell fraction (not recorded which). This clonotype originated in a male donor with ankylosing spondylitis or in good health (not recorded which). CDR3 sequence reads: CASSPSTGELFF. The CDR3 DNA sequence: TGTGCCAGCAGCCCATCGACCGGGGAGCTGTTTTTT.